The next 19 T cell receptor beta chains were all read from a single sample in a study of T cells in Graves' hyperthyroidism and ophthalmopathy. The source material, RNA transcripts, was used to amplify TCR beta CDR3 regions. TCR CDR3 underwent first-round RT-PCR with the HTBI primer set. MiXCR, run by TCRdb on the multiplex PCR reads, gives a single entry per CDR3 protein. The sample yields a few hundred thousand distinct CDR3 sequences, 11% to 15% seen once. The material sequenced was blood. The receptor source for this set is a woman in her forties with Graves' hyperthyroidism.

The V call is TRBV2, the J call TRBJ1-6; TRBD1 is a possible D gene (5 bases). CDR3 length equals 17 residues. Germline V lookup: CDR1 SNHLY, CDR2 FYNNEI. Between the trimmed V and J ends, which lost 5 bases and 0 bases, there was a span of 14 bases. Here the CDR3 DNA reads TGTGCCAGCAGTCCCGGGACGCCGAGCTCCTATAATTCACCCCTCCACTTT. Translation: CASSPGTPSSYNSPLHF.

The chain uses TRBV6-9 and TRBJ1-4; perhaps TRBD1 as D (6 bases). The V gene's germline CDR1 is MNHGY and CDR2 SVAAGI. The CDR3 spans 16 residues. V gave up 3 bases and J gave up 6 bases, with 17 bases separating them. The CDR3 sequence: CASSYLARGYHEKLFF. CDR3 bases: TGTGCCAGCAGTTACTTGGCCAGGGGTTATCATGAAAAACTGTTTTTT.

The chain links TRBV7-3 to TRBJ2-7, with D perhaps matching TRBD1 (5 bases). Trimming took 8 bases from V and 2 from J, leaving 16 bases between them. The CDR3 is 14 residues long. Germline V gives CDR1 SGHTA, CDR2 FQGTGA. CDR3 DNA: TGTGCCAGCCAATTGTTCACAGGACCCTACGAGCAGTACTTC. Translated, it gives CASQLFTGPYEQYF.

This clonotype was detected ten times or more. The gene calls are TRBV7-8 and TRBJ2-5; weak D call: TRBD1 (7 bases). The CDR3 covers 16 residues. V was shortened by 5 bases and J by 1 base, with 17 bases between the two germline ends. The germline V gene encodes CDR1 SGHVS and CDR2 FQNEAQ. CDR3 protein: CASSLYAGTVQETQYF. The CDR3 bases are TGTGCCAGCAGCCTATATGCGGGGACAGTCCAAGAGACCCAGTACTTC.

V usage is TRBV7-2 and J usage is TRBJ1-2; maybe TRBD1 (6 bases). Trimming took off 3 bases at V and 8 bases at J, with 19 bases between the two ends. Germline V gene sequence: CDR1 SGHTA, CDR2 FQGNSA. This CDR3 is 15 amino acids long. CDR3 loop: CASSLVAGGGEGYTF. CDR3 nucleotides: TGTGCCAGCAGCTTGGTCGCCGGGGGGGGCGAGGGCTACACCTTC.

There are many counts of this clonotype. The chain combines TRBV5-1 with TRBJ2-7, with D perhaps TRBD1 or TRBD2 (5 bases each). V shed 3 bases and J shed 6 bases, with 19 bases lying between them. Germline lookup yields CDR1 SGHRS and CDR2 YFSETQ. This CDR3 spans 15 amino acids. In DNA form, the CDR3 reads TGCGCCAGCAGCTCAGGGACCTCAATCTCTACCGAGCAGTACTTC. Its protein product is CASSSGTSISTEQYF.

This clonotype was observed at least ten times. The chain joins TRBV20-1 to TRBJ2-7; 8 bases map to TRBD2. There are 13 residues in the CDR3. Germline V CDR1 and CDR2: DFQATT, SNEGSKA (reference sequence). With V trimmed by 4 bases and J by 2 bases, 4 bases remained unmatched. The chain's CDR3 is CSAKAGGPYEQYF. CDR3 bases: TGCAGTGCTAAGGCGGGAGGTCCCTACGAGCAGTACTTC.

This clonotype has a handful of counts. The gene calls are TRBV19 and TRBJ2-2, with D hard to call. Trimming pared 5 bases from V and 3 bases from J, leaving 10 bases between. This CDR3 region has 14 residues. CDR1 LNHDA and CDR2 SQIVND come from the germline V gene (reference sequence). The CDR3 loop reads CASSFHPDTGELFF. In DNA form, the CDR3 reads TGTGCCAGTAGTTTCCACCCGGACACCGGGGAGCTGTTTTTT.

This clonotype turned up a few times. This chain links TRBV27 with TRBJ1-2; D gene ambiguous. Germline V gives CDR1 MNHEY, CDR2 SMNVEV (reference sequence). V lost 2 bases and J lost 6, with 13 bases in between. This CDR3 is built from 14 residues. The CDR3: CASSLRNKAHGYTF. The CDR3 DNA reads TGTGCCAGCAGTTTAAGGAACAAAGCCCATGGCTACACCTTC.

Ten or more counts support this clonotype. The J gene is TRBJ1-2, the V gene TRBV6-1; 7 bases line up with TRBD1. The germline V gene has CDR1 MNHNS and CDR2 SASEGT. The V gene end was trimmed by 6 bases and the J gene end by 0 bases; junction bases not matched to a gene: 7. CDR3 length equals 15 residues. In DNA, the CDR3 is TGTGCCAGCAGGGACGGCCAGGGGGCTAACTATGGCTACACCTTC. Its translation: CASRDGQGANYGYTF.

This clonotype was detected only a few times. V and J are TRBV20-1 and TRBJ1-5; possible D gene TRBD1, 5 bases. Germline CDR1 is DFQATT and CDR2 is SNEGSKA (reference sequence). CDR3 length equals 13 residues. The CDR3 loop reads CSLGGYSNQPQHF. CDR3 sequence (DNA): TGCAGCTTGGGGGGATATAGCAATCAGCCCCAGCATTTT.

At least ten counts were recorded for this clonotype. The chain joins TRBV30 to TRBJ2-7; TRBD1 might be the D (5 bases). CDR1 and CDR2 from the germline V gene are GTSNPN and SVGIG (reference sequence). CDR3 length equals 13 residues. The V end was cut by 3 bases, the J end by 0 bases, with 9 bases between. In DNA form, the CDR3 reads TGTGCCTGGAGAAGGACAAGCTCCTACGAGCAGTACTTC. Translated: CAWRRTSSYEQYF.

This clonotype was observed a handful of times. This chain joins TRBV6-2 or TRBV6-3 and TRBJ1-6; the D gene is possibly TRBD1 (6 bases). Germline loops: CDR1 MNHEY, CDR2 SVGEGT. V was clipped by 6 bases and J by 4 bases, with 13 bases between them. The CDR3 sequence is 15 residues long. DNA of the CDR3: TGTGCCAGCAGGACCGGGACACAGTATAATTCACCCCTCCACTTT. Translation: CASRTGTQYNSPLHF.

This chain links TRBV7-8 with TRBJ2-2; TRBD1 is a possible D gene (6 bases). Trimming pared 5 bases from V and 5 bases from J, leaving 33 bases between. CDR1 is SGHVS, CDR2 FQNEAQ, per germline. The CDR3 is 21 residues long. The CDR3 DNA reads TGTGCCAGCAGCCAAGATTTCGACAGGCTACGATCCCCGCTCTTGACCGGGGAGCTGTTTTTT. It yields the protein CASSQDFDRLRSPLLTGELFF. Supplemented by reference TRBV7-8 and TRBJ2-2, the full variable domain reads GAGVSQSPRYKVAKRGQDVALRCDPISGHVSLFWYQQALGQGPEFLTYFQNEAQLDKSGLPSDRFFAERPEGSVSTLKIQRTQQEDSAVYLCASSQDFDRLRSPLLTGELFFGEGSRLTVL.

This clonotype was seen only a few times. This may arise from a read error, as a much more abundant clone is one base away. The chain recombines TRBV27 with TRBJ1-4; 7 positions match TRBD1. Per the germline V gene, CDR1 is MNHEY and CDR2 is SMNVEV (reference sequence). Trimming removed 4 bases from V and 0 bases from J; junction bases left unmatched: 2. This CDR3 contains 15 residues. CDR3 DNA: TGTGCCAGCAGTTGGACAGGTGCAACTAATGAAAAACTGTTTTTT. As protein: CASSWTGATNEKLFF.

This clonotype has at least ten counts. J is TRBJ1-1 and V is TRBV20-1; 12 bases agree with TRBD1. In germline, CDR1 is DFQATT, CDR2 SNEGSKA (reference sequence). Trimming at V came to 5 bases and at J to 1 base, leaving 2 bases not matched to a gene. The CDR3 covers 14 residues. The CDR3 protein is CSAEGQGANTEAFF. CDR3 nucleotides: TGCAGTGCTGAGGGACAGGGGGCGAACACTGAAGCTTTCTTT.

To note about this clonotype: With a much larger clone just one base away, this may be a read error. This CDR3 is missing its conserved last phenylalanine or tryptophan, likely due to a read error. The CDR3 protein is CASGPEEVEQYL. The DNA for the CDR3 is TGTGCCAGCGGGCCGGAGGAGGTCGAGCAGTACTTA. The gene calls are TRBV9 and TRBJ2-7, with a possible D match to TRBD2 (5 bases). There are 12 residues in the CDR3. Germline V CDR1 and CDR2: SGDLS, YYNGEE. V lost 7 bases and J lost 6, with 14 bases in between.

This clonotype was detected many times. The chain employs TRBV18 and TRBJ2-1; maybe TRBD1 (5 bases). Germline V gene data show CDR1 as KGHSH and CDR2 as LQKENI. Trimming pared 3 bases from V and 3 bases from J, leaving 9 bases between. The CDR3 contains 14 residues. In DNA form, the CDR3 reads TGTGCCAGCTCACCGTTACAGGACTACAATGAGCAGTTCTTC. It specifies CASSPLQDYNEQFF.

This clonotype was seen at least ten times. J is TRBJ2-5 and V is TRBV3-1; D is unclear. The CDR3 contains 14 residues. Germline V gives CDR1 LGHDT, CDR2 YNNKEL (reference sequence). Trimming took 4 bases from V and 5 from J, leaving 14 bases between them. Written as DNA, the CDR3 is TGTGCCAGCAGCCCGGCGTCTACGGCTGAGACCCAGTACTTC. Translated: CASSPASTAETQYF.